The following is a T cell receptor (beta chain) sequence with its context. The repertoire was sequenced with immunoSEQ multiplex PCR; TCRdb's copy has only in-frame clones and lacks some. The sample lists around 1.1 million clones; 60% to 85% were seen once. Germline V gene sequence: CDR1 SGHRS, CDR2 YFSETQ. V gave up 6 bases and J gave up 3 bases; unmatched junction bases: 8. CDR3 length equals 14 residues. The entry originates in a study of shared clonotypes between healthy human individuals. Specimen: memory CD4+ T cells from PBMCs. Subset given: CD45RA-negative fraction. This sequence joins TRBV5-1 and TRBJ2-7; 8 positions agree with TRBD2. The sequence derives from a man aged 18 to 30 in good health. Some clones in this sample may be carry-over from other donors' samples. CDR3 nucleotides: TGCGCCAGCAAAACCGGGACTAGGGACTACGAGCAGTACTTC. This translates into CASKTGTRDYEQYF.